The sequence of this T cell receptor (beta chain) was determined in a study of cytotoxic CD8 clonotypes in ibrutinib-treated CLL. Study summary: After median approximately 70 months, around 15 stayed in remission, approximately twelve progressed; responses about 25 partial, 2 complete.

Some clones are missing from TCRdb's copy, which holds only in-frame ones; the method was immunoSEQ multiplex PCR. The profile covers just over 65,000 clones, with 68% appearing a single time and roughly 5.9% taken by the ten largest. This clone appeared once. CDR1 is MNHEY, CDR2 SMNVEV, per germline (reference sequence). This CDR3 spans 14 amino acids. V was pared by 0 bases and J by 4 bases, with 8 bases between. The receptor was isolated from a human donor with chronic lymphocytic leukemia. The gene calls are TRBV27 and TRBJ2-3; D possibly corresponds to TRBD2 (5 bases). This specimen was PBMCs, taken after 12 months of ibrutinib treatment. CDR3 protein: CASSLSGLPDTQYF. CDR3 coding DNA: TGTGCCAGCAGTTTATCCGGACTCCCAGATACGCAGTATTTT.